Below are 32 T cell receptor beta chains sequenced from a single sample in a study of shared clonotypes between healthy human individuals (dated by TCRdb to between 2020 and 2021). Library creation used the immunoSEQ multiplex PCR assay. The table comes from immuneACCESS by way of TCRdb, which keeps in-frame sequences with V and J called. Part of the clones is missing from these tables; in studies checked, under half for an unresolved V gene and the rest for unknown reasons. For this sample there are about a million clones; about 75% appear just once. Of the sample, over 1.3% is held by the ten largest clones. The specimen was memory CD4+ T cells sorted from blood. In the paper's terms, the cell subset or site label means: CD45RA-negative fraction. These receptors came from a man between 18 and 35 years old in good health.

This rearrangement joins TRBV7-9 to TRBJ1-2; the D is unclear. The V end lost 0 bases, the J end lost 8 bases, and 10 bases lay between the germline ends. The CDR3 consists of 13 residues. The V gene's germline CDR1 is SEHNR and CDR2 FQNEAQ (reference sequence). The CDR3 is CASSLARPVGYTF. CDR3 nucleotide sequence: TGTGCCAGCAGCTTAGCTCGTCCGGTAGGCTACACCTTC.

The chain uses TRBV2 and TRBJ1-2; TRBD1 might be the D (6 bases). Germline CDR1 reads SNHLY; CDR2 reads FYNNEI. The V end was cut by 6 bases, the J end by 3 bases, with 14 bases between. This CDR3 spans 14 amino acids. CDR3 DNA: TGTGCCAGCAGCGAACAGGGAATCGACTATGGCTACACCTTC. Translation: CASSEQGIDYGYTF.

The V gene is TRBV30, the J gene TRBJ2-7; 11 bases line up with TRBD1. CDR1 is GTSNPN, CDR2 SVGIG, per germline (reference sequence). The CDR3 extends over 13 amino acids. The CDR3 reads CARRGQGAYEQYF. The CDR3 coding sequence is TGTGCGAGGAGGGGACAGGGGGCCTACGAGCAGTACTTC.

This clone was seen at least ten times. The chain recombines TRBV19 with TRBJ2-2, with TRBD2 matching over 14 bases. Trimming cost V 1 base and J 3 bases; bases outside gene matches: 4. The CDR3 is 18 amino acids. CDR1 and CDR2 (germline): LNHDA, SQIVND (reference sequence). The CDR3 loop is CASSIGLAGGADTGELFF. The DNA of the CDR3 is TGTGCCAGTAGTATAGGACTAGCGGGAGGGGCCGACACCGGGGAGCTGTTTTTT.

The chain couples TRBV5-6 to TRBJ1-1; TRBD1 is a possible D gene (5 bases). Trimming removed 4 bases at V and 5 bases at J, with 15 bases between. Germline V gives CDR1 SGHDT, CDR2 YYEEEE. The CDR3 length is 14 residues. The CDR3 protein is CASSKRHGGTEAFF. DNA for the CDR3: TGTGCCAGCAGCAAGAGACATGGGGGTACTGAAGCTTTCTTT. Full variable domain (remainder filled in from reference TRBV5-6 and TRBJ1-1): DAGVTQSPTHLIKTRGQQVTLRCSPKSGHDTVSWYQQALGQGPQFIFQYYEEEERQRGNFPDRFSGHQFPNYSSELNVNALLLGDSALYLCASSKRHGGTEAFFGQGTRLTVV.

This rearrangement joins TRBV10-3 to TRBJ1-5; possibly TRBD1 for D (5 bases). V was pared by 6 bases and J by 0 bases, with 15 bases between. The germline gives CDR1 ENHRY, CDR2 SYGVKD. The CDR3 consists of 16 residues. The DNA of the CDR3 is TGTGCCATCAGCTTAGGGACGGGTGCTAGCAATCAGCCCCAGCATTTT. This encodes CAISLGTGASNQPQHF.

The gene calls are TRBV7-9 and TRBJ2-3; 9 bases are a match to TRBD1. The CDR3 has 14 residues. The ends lost 3 bases at V and 6 bases at J; junction bases unmatched: 4. Germline lookup yields CDR1 SEHNR and CDR2 FQNEAQ (reference sequence). DNA for the CDR3: TGTGCCAGCAGCTTCTACAGGGGGCAGGATACGCAGTATTTT. The encoded protein is CASSFYRGQDTQYF. The entire variable domain, with the rest obtained from reference TRBV7-9 and TRBJ2-3, is as follows: DTGVSQNPRHKITKRGQNVTFRCDPISEHNRLYWYRQTLGQGPEFLTYFQNEAQLEKSRLLSDRFSAERPKGSFSTLEIQRTEQGDSAMYLCASSFYRGQDTQYFGPGTRLTVL.

The V call is TRBV14, the J call TRBJ2-6; D uncertain. This CDR3 is built from 15 residues. V dropped 7 bases and J dropped 1 base, with 11 bases sitting between them. Germline CDR1 reads SGHDN; CDR2 reads FVKESK. CDR3 sequence reads: CASTKGSSGANVLTF. Here the CDR3 DNA reads TGTGCCAGCACCAAAGGGTCGTCTGGGGCCAACGTCCTGACTTTC. Filled out from reference TRBV14 and TRBJ2-6, the complete variable domain reads EAGVTQFPSHSVIEKGQTVTLRCDPISGHDNLYWYRRVMGKEIKFLLHFVKESKQDESGMPNNRFLAERTGGTYSTLKVQPAELEDSGVYFCASTKGSSGANVLTFGAGSRLTVL.

In its sample, this clone was seen many times. This chain links TRBV6-1 with TRBJ2-2; D might be TRBD2 (5 bases). Trimming stripped 1 base from V and 5 bases from J, with 14 bases between. The length of the CDR3 is 16 residues. Germline lookup yields CDR1 MNHNS and CDR2 SASEGT. The CDR3 coding sequence is TGTGCCAGCAGTGAAGGCGAGGGAGTAGTTACCGGGGAGCTGTTTTTT. Translating it yields CASSEGEGVVTGELFF.

For this clone: Distinct nucleotide sequences in the sample also encode this CDR3. The chain links TRBV5-1 to TRBJ1-4; D call uncertain. CDR3 length: 14 amino acids. CDR1 SGHRS and CDR2 YFSETQ come from the germline V gene. The V and J ends lost 2 bases and 2 bases respectively, with 7 bases between them. CDR3 bases: TGCGCCAGCAGCTTAGGTGGGACTAATGAAAAACTGTTTTTT. Its protein product is CASSLGGTNEKLFF.

The chain joins TRBV30 to TRBJ2-1, with 11 bases identical to TRBD2. Trimming removed 2 bases from V and 4 bases from J; junction bases left unmatched: 4. The germline V gene has CDR1 GTSNPN and CDR2 SVGIG (reference sequence). The CDR3 has 15 amino acids. This chain's CDR3 is CAWSKGLAAYNEQFF. CDR3 nucleotides: TGTGCCTGGAGTAAGGGACTAGCGGCTTACAATGAGCAGTTCTTC.

On this clone itself: The same CDR3 can be traced to other DNA sequences in this sample. The chain combines TRBV5-1 with TRBJ2-1; 9 bases match TRBD2. CDR1 is SGHRS, CDR2 YFSETQ, per germline. The V gene end was trimmed by 1 base and the J gene end by 4 bases; junction bases not matched to a gene: 6. The CDR3 consists of 16 residues. The CDR3: CASSLRETSGYNEQFF. For the CDR3, the DNA is TGCGCCAGCAGCTTGAGAGAGACTAGCGGATACAATGAGCAGTTCTTC.

The chain uses TRBV5-4 and TRBJ1-2, with TRBD1 as a possible D gene (6 bases). The CDR3 spans 16 residues. The V end was cut by 3 bases, the J end by 2 bases, with 17 bases between. Germline assignment: CDR1 SGHNT and CDR2 YYREEE (reference sequence). The CDR3 DNA follows: TGTGCCAGCAGCTCACCAACCCAGGGGCGCAACTATGGCTACACCTTC. It codes for CASSSPTQGRNYGYTF.

This clone was counted a few times. Other DNA variants within this sample encode the same CDR3. V is TRBV25-1 and J is TRBJ2-2; the match to TRBD2 covers 10 bases. Germline V CDR1 and CDR2: MGHDK, SYGVNS. V trimming: 0 bases; J trimming: 4 bases; junction bases outside the gene matches: 5. The CDR3 loop spans 17 amino acids. The CDR3 region is CASSEYRAGGRTGELFF. CDR3 coding DNA: TGTGCCAGCAGTGAATATCGAGCGGGGGGGCGCACCGGGGAGCTGTTTTTT.

This chain connects TRBV5-4 to TRBJ2-4; a weak D match, TRBD1 (6 bases). Per germline, CDR1 SGHNT and CDR2 YYREEE (reference sequence). The CDR3 totals 16 residues. The V gene lost 0 bases and the J gene lost 0 bases, with 10 bases spanning the gap. The CDR3 loop is CASSLGGQTAKNIQYF. As DNA, the CDR3 is TGTGCCAGCAGCTTGGGTGGACAGACAGCCAAAAACATTCAGTACTTC. Using reference TRBV5-4 and TRBJ2-4 for the parts outside the CDR3, the full variable domain is ETGVTQSPTHLIKTRGQQVTLRCSSQSGHNTVSWYQQALGQGPQFIFQYYREEENGRGNFPPRFSGLQFPNYSSELNVNALELDDSALYLCASSLGGQTAKNIQYFGAGTRLSVL.

This clone occurred a few times. This chain uses TRBV6-5 with TRBJ2-5; TRBD2 matches 7 bases. Gene TRBJ2-7 matches the end of the DNA better, so the J call may be wrong. Per germline, CDR1 MNHEY and CDR2 SVGAGI. There are 13 residues in the CDR3. In DNA, the CDR3 is TGTGCCAGCCGTCGGGCTAGCGGCTACGAGCAGTACTTC. It translates to CASRRASGYEQYF.

The chain carries TRBV6-1 and TRBJ2-2, with unresolved D. Germline V lookup: CDR1 MNHNS, CDR2 SASEGT. The CDR3 runs to 11 residues. The germline V and J ends were trimmed by 6 bases and 8 bases, with 7 bases remaining between them. CDR3: CASRFPGELFF. The CDR3, as DNA: TGTGCCAGCAGGTTCCCTGGGGAGCTGTTTTTT.

The chain recombines TRBV28 with TRBJ1-6, with a weak D call TRBD1 (6 bases). Trimming took off 3 bases at V and 0 bases at J, with 18 bases between the two ends. Looked up from germline, CDR1 is MDHEN and CDR2 is SYDVKM. CDR3 size: 19 residues. CDR3 region: CASSLVIGQLHSYNSPLHF. Here the CDR3 DNA reads TGTGCCAGCAGTTTGGTGATTGGACAGCTCCACTCCTATAATTCACCCCTCCACTTT.

This rearrangement joins TRBV7-2 to TRBJ1-2; 8 bases fit TRBD1. V shed 5 bases, J shed 4 bases, and the junction held 9 bases outside the gene matches. The V gene's germline CDR1 is SGHTA and CDR2 FQGNSA. The CDR3 has 15 amino acids. CDR3 amino acids: CASSLGQQGAYGYTF. CDR3 coding DNA: TGTGCCAGCAGCCTTGGACAGCAGGGGGCCTATGGCTACACCTTC. The entire variable domain, with the rest obtained from reference TRBV7-2 and TRBJ1-2, is as follows: GAGVSQSPSNKVTEKGKDVELRCDPISGHTALYWYRQSLGQGLEFLIYFQGNSAPDKSGLPSDRFSAERTGGSVSTLTIQRTQQEDSAVYLCASSLGQQGAYGYTFGSGTRLTVV.

The chain is built from TRBV9 and TRBJ2-1; D is possibly TRBD1 or TRBD2 (5 bases each). Germline V gene lookup returns CDR1 SGDLS and CDR2 YYNGEE. With 0 bases removed from V and 5 bases from J, the gap between germline ends came to 15 bases. The CDR3 is 16 residues long. The CDR3: CASSVAGTSRNNEQFF. In DNA, the CDR3 is TGTGCCAGCAGCGTAGCTGGGACGTCGAGGAACAATGAGCAGTTCTTC.

This rearrangement joins TRBV6-5 to TRBJ2-1; D is unresolved. V lost 0 bases, J lost 5 bases, and 8 bases lay in between. Looked up from germline, CDR1 is MNHEY and CDR2 is SVGAGI. CDR3 length: 14 residues. The CDR3 loop reads CASSYSDGHNEQFF. The CDR3 DNA follows: TGTGCCAGCAGTTACTCGGACGGCCACAATGAGCAGTTCTTC.

The gene calls are TRBV5-4 and TRBJ2-7; D not resolved. CDR1 SGHNT and CDR2 YYREEE come from the germline V gene (reference sequence). Trimming left V 0 bases short and J 6 bases short, with 4 bases between. This CDR3 spans 11 amino acids. The CDR3 region has the DNA TGTGCCAGCAGCTTGGAGAGCGAGCAGTACTTC. It yields the protein CASSLESEQYF.

The chain has TRBV27 and TRBJ1-4; weak D call: TRBD1 (5 bases). Germline V gene lookup returns CDR1 MNHEY and CDR2 SMNVEV (reference sequence). The CDR3 totals 15 residues. Trimming stripped 4 bases from V and 5 bases from J, with 14 bases between. The CDR3 loop is CASSSSGRVNEKLFF. In DNA, the CDR3 is TGTGCCAGCAGTTCTTCAGGGAGAGTAAATGAAAAACTGTTTTTT.

The chain combines TRBV5-1 with TRBJ2-5; D is perhaps TRBD2 (6 bases). The CDR3 is 15 amino acids. Trimming removed 0 bases from V and 1 base from J, with 10 bases in between. Germline loops: CDR1 SGHRS, CDR2 YFSETQ. CDR3 in amino acids: CASSLDRGSQETQYF. Written as DNA, the CDR3 is TGCGCCAGCAGCTTGGATCGGGGGAGCCAAGAGACCCAGTACTTC.

In this sample, this clone turned up many times. This sequence joins TRBV11-3 and TRBJ2-1; no definite D call. The CDR3 loop spans 14 amino acids. Germline-derived CDR1 and CDR2 are SGHNT and YENEEA. Trimming stripped 1 base from V and 7 bases from J, with 11 bases between. The CDR3 bases are TGTGCCAGCAGCTTAGTGTCGTCAGCTAATGAGCAGTTCTTC. Its protein is CASSLVSSANEQFF. Supplemented by reference TRBV11-3 and TRBJ2-1, the full variable domain reads EAGVVQSPRYKIIEKKQPVAFWCNPISGHNTLYWYLQNLGQGPELLIRYENEEAVDDSQLPKDRFSAERLKGVDSTLKIQPAELGDSAVYLCASSLVSSANEQFFGPGTRLTVL.

The chain joins TRBV7-2 to TRBJ2-7; D unclear. Trimming pared 5 bases from V and 4 bases from J, leaving 9 bases between. This CDR3 spans 12 amino acids. CDR1 and CDR2 (germline): SGHTA, FQGNSA. CDR3 protein: CASSVEFYEQYF. Here the CDR3 DNA reads TGTGCCAGCAGCGTGGAGTTTTACGAGCAGTACTTC. Full variable domain (missing parts from reference TRBV7-2 and TRBJ2-7): GAGVSQSPSNKVTEKGKDVELRCDPISGHTALYWYRQSLGQGLEFLIYFQGNSAPDKSGLPSDRFSAERTGGSVSTLTIQRTQQEDSAVYLCASSVEFYEQYFGPGTRLTVT.

V is TRBV7-3 and J is TRBJ2-2; 9 positions match TRBD2. The germline V gene has CDR1 SGHTA and CDR2 FQGTGA. V shed 5 bases, J shed 6 bases, and the junction held 10 bases outside the gene matches. The CDR3 covers 16 residues. CDR3 DNA sequence: TGTGCCAGCAGCGCACAGGGACTAGCCGTCCCCGGGGAGCTGTTTTTT. It translates to CASSAQGLAVPGELFF.

V gene TRBV27 combines with J gene TRBJ2-5; 9 bases are a match to TRBD1. V lost 5 bases to trimming and J lost 4 bases; unmatched junction nucleotides: 5. The CDR3 length is 14 residues. CDR1 and CDR2 from the germline V gene are MNHEY and SMNVEV (reference sequence). The CDR3 nucleotides read TGTGCCAGCAGTGTGGGACAGGGTGGAGAGACCCAGTACTTC. It yields the protein CASSVGQGGETQYF.

The chain carries TRBV2 and TRBJ2-7; D possibly corresponds to TRBD1 (5 bases). The CDR3 runs 13 residues. Germline V lookup: CDR1 SNHLY, CDR2 FYNNEI. V was cut by 4 bases and J by 3 bases, with 10 bases left in between. This CDR3 is CASSVTAVYEQYF. The CDR3 DNA is TGTGCCAGCAGTGTGACAGCCGTCTACGAGCAGTACTTC.

Regarding this clone: The junction departs from the called germline gene at one end, perhaps through a read error. The chain links TRBV27 to TRBJ1-2; 9 nucleotides line up with TRBD1. Germline V gives CDR1 MNHEY, CDR2 SMNVEV (reference sequence). The CDR3 is made up of 13 amino acids. CDR3: CASSFGGQGRFFF. Written as DNA, the CDR3 is TGTGCCAGCAGTTTTGGGGGACAGGGCAGATTCTTCTTC.

The chain links TRBV28 to TRBJ1-6; the D is unclear. Germline CDR1 and CDR2: MDHEN and SYDVKM. The CDR3 spans 15 residues. Trimming took off 2 bases at V and 7 bases at J, with 12 bases between the two ends. CDR3 sequence reads: CASSLTHGGNSPLHF. Written as DNA, the CDR3 is TGTGCCAGCAGTTTAACGCATGGAGGCAATTCACCCCTCCACTTT.

This clone showed up just once. Just one base apart from a much larger clone, this may be a read error. The chain recombines TRBV2 with TRBJ1-6; D is uncertain. The CDR3 has 15 residues. CDR1 is SNHLY and CDR2 is FYNNEI in the germline V gene. With 5 bases removed from V and 0 bases from J, the gap between germline ends came to 8 bases. The chain's CDR3 is CASSPESSYNSPLHF. CDR3 nucleotide sequence: TGTGCCAGCAGTCCAGAGAGCTCCTATAATTCACCCCTCCACTTT.